The rows below give T cell receptor delta chains drawn from one sample of a study of gamma-delta T cells after stem cell transplantation. TCRdb re-called the RT-PCR reads using CATT. Of about 2,500 delta-chain clones listed, 20% to 25% were seen once; the top ten hold less than 30%. Source material: gamma-delta T cells. The receptors here all came from a human donor. It is not recorded whose cells these are; they may come from a transplant donor. Each CDR3 is given with its conserved first and last residue. A D gene is named only where the DNA matches it firmly. Expanded clones are given a class, and other clones once, few, many or no size at all.

j_call v_call d_call clone_size cdr3_aa cdr3_nt
TRDJ1 TRDV2 NA large CACDDPVETLDDTDKLIF TGTGCCTGTGACGATCCCGTAGAAACGCTGGACGACACCGATAAACTCATCTTT
TRDJ1 TRDV3 TRDD3 NA CAFPSYQTGGYAELYTDKLIF TGTGCCTTTCCTTCCTACCAGACTGGGGGATACGCGGAACTTTACACCGATAAACTCATCTTT
TRDJ1 TRDV1 TRDD3 few CALGEQFIGGYASLADKLIF TGTGCTCTTGGGGAACAGTTCATTGGGGGATACGCGTCCCTTGCCGATAAACTCATCTTT
TRDJ2 TRDV1 TRDD3 few CALGEGHFGSWGIIIALTAQLFF TGTGCTCTTGGGGAAGGGCATTTCGGAAGTTGGGGGATAATTATCGCTTTGACAGCACAACTCTTCTTT
TRDJ1 TRDV1 TRDD2 few CALGDLSYKGTPETDTDKLIF TGTGCTCTTGGGGACCTTTCCTACAAGGGGACCCCGGAGACTGACACCGATAAACTCATCTTT
TRDJ1 TRDV3 NA NA CASIRPPFPTFDTDKLIF TGTGCCTCCATTCGGCCGCCCTTTCCCACATTCGACACCGATAAACTCATCTTT
TRDJ1 TRDV1 TRDD3 NA CALGEQPIGGYVLSYTDKLIF TGTGCTCTTGGGGAACAGCCTATTGGGGGATACGTCTTATCGTACACCGATAAACTCATCTTT
TRDJ1 TRDV1 TRDD3 NA CALGELWVLGDPTDKLIF TGTGCTCTTGGGGAACTATGGGTACTGGGGGATCCGACCGATAAACTCATCTTT
TRDJ1 TRDV1 NA NA CALGELGRRGRDTDKLIF TGTGCTCTTGGGGAACTGGGTCGGAGGGGGCGAGACACCGATAAACTCATCTTT
TRDJ1 TRDV1 TRDD3 NA CALGEEPQLVYWGLLVKDKLIF TGTGCTCTTGGGGAAGAACCTCAGCTTGTATACTGGGGGCTACTCGTTAAAGATAAACTCATCTTT